The entry below describes one T cell receptor (beta chain). What it binds is unknown. CDR1 is LNHDA, CDR2 SQIVND, per germline (reference sequence). This CDR3 has 15 amino acids. V gave up 3 bases and J gave up 0 bases, with 9 bases separating them. Some clones are missing from TCRdb's copy, which holds only in-frame ones; the method was immunoSEQ multiplex PCR. The profile shows hundreds of thousands of clones, about 90% of them singletons. The data were obtained in a study of Ad26.COV2.S vaccination and SARS-CoV-2 variants. General study results and limits: Measures of TCR breadth and depth may have fallen short of total T cell responses.

This sample's treatment: 19 received Ad26.COV2.S at low or high dose, single or two shots; 5 received placebo; per-sample allocation not given. Each sample was drawn 63 days after the first injection (of vaccine or placebo). Specimen: peripheral blood, collected in a trial of Ad26.COV2.S vaccine versus placebo. This chain links TRBV19 with TRBJ1-3, with D unresolved. This receptor was obtained from a person aged 18 to 59 who received the Ad26.COV2.S COVID-19 vaccine or a placebo. The CDR3, as DNA: TGTGCCAGTAGTATCACGGCCGGCTCTGGAAACACCATATATTTT. Amino acids: CASSITAGSGNTIYF. The variable domain in full, with the rest retrieved from reference TRBV19 and TRBJ1-3, is DGGITQSPKYLFRKEGQNVTLSCEQNLNHDAMYWYRQDPGQGLRLIYYSQIVNDFQKGDIAEGYSVSREKKESFPLTVTSAQKNPTAFYLCASSITAGSGNTIYFGEGSWLTVV.